The source of this T cell receptor (beta chain) is a study of blood T cells in healthy people across ages. General study findings and limits: When set beside aged donors, long-lived donors presented more naive CD4+ cells and higher diversity.

The ends were cut back, 5 bases at V and 1 base at J, with 8 bases in the middle. The CDR3 consists of 14 residues. Germline CDR1 is MNHEY and CDR2 is SVGEGT. A second PCR, run for about 7 to 11 cycles, used a sample-barcoded 5' primer plus a J-beta primer mix. A 12-random-nucleotide template-switch adaptor tagged each cDNA molecule. The study obtained at least 3 million CDR3-containing paired-end reads from every sample. TCRdb reprocessed the 5' RACE reads with MiXCR, giving one entry per CDR3 protein. The profile shows 700,000 or so distinct CDR3 sequences, less than 45% of them singletons. Extraction of total RNA produced a minimum of 5.5 micrograms from each sample. About this clonotype itself: The antigen remains unidentified.

The V and J genes are TRBV6-2 or TRBV6-3 and TRBJ2-2, with a possible D match to TRBD2 (6 bases). The sequenced material came from blood. The sequence was collected from an older man in good health. CDR3 protein: CASSGTVNTGELFF. The CDR3 nucleotides read TGTGCCAGCAGTGGGACTGTGAACACCGGGGAGCTGTTTTTT.